The next 8 T cell receptor beta chains were all read from a single sample in a study of T cell responses to AZD1222 COVID-19 vaccine. The method was immunoSEQ multiplex PCR; TCRdb's version includes in-frame clones alone and lacks a portion of them. The sample contains about 180,000 clones, more than 90% of which appear only once. The material was peripheral blood, obtained on day 0 of AZD1222 vaccination. The receptors derive from an adult in good health.

The CDR3 is CASSLRGQHQETQYF. In DNA form, the CDR3 reads TGTGCCAGCAGCTTGCGGGGACAGCACCAAGAGACCCAGTACTTC. The chain is built from TRBV7-9 and TRBJ2-5; possible D gene TRBD1, 7 bases. Looked up from germline, CDR1 is SEHNR and CDR2 is FQNEAQ (reference sequence). V gave up 3 bases and J gave up 0 bases, with 11 bases separating them. This CDR3 has 15 amino acids.

J is TRBJ2-1 and V is TRBV5-1, with D perhaps matching TRBD1 (5 bases). From germline, CDR1 is SGHRS and CDR2 YFSETQ. V gave up 3 bases and J gave up 0 bases, with 10 bases separating them. The CDR3 contains 15 residues. DNA of the CDR3: TGCGCCAGCAGCTGGGGCAACCACTCCTACAATGAGCAGTTCTTC. Protein product: CASSWGNHSYNEQFF.

V gene TRBV5-8 combines with J gene TRBJ1-4, with TRBD1 as a possible D gene (6 bases). Per the germline V gene, CDR1 is SGHTS and CDR2 is YDEGEE. V was cut by 4 bases and J by 4 bases, with 11 bases left in between. The CDR3 consists of 14 residues. CDR3 loop: CASSPGQHNEKLFF. CDR3 DNA: TGTGCCAGCAGCCCAGGACAGCATAATGAAAAACTGTTTTTT.

The J gene is TRBJ2-7, the V gene TRBV18, with 7 bases matching TRBD1. The CDR3 sequence is 17 residues long. V shed 2 bases and J 3 bases; nucleotides not matched to a gene: 13. In germline, CDR1 is KGHSH, CDR2 LQKENI. The CDR3 reads CASSPGDSSSGYYEQYF. The CDR3 DNA follows: TGTGCCAGCTCACCAGGGGACAGCTCAAGTGGATACTACGAGCAGTACTTC.

The V call is TRBV5-1, the J call TRBJ1-4, with 9 positions matching TRBD1. CDR1 and CDR2 from the germline V gene are SGHRS and YFSETQ. The CDR3 consists of 15 residues. The V gene end was trimmed by 1 base and the J gene end by 8 bases; junction bases not matched to a gene: 6. CDR3 coding DNA: TGCGCCAGCAGCTTGACGACAGGGGGAGGAGAAAAACTGTTTTTT. This gives the protein CASSLTTGGGEKLFF.

This chain links TRBV30 with TRBJ1-1, with D possibly being TRBD1 (6 bases). The V gene's germline CDR1 is GTSNPN and CDR2 SVGIG (reference sequence). The CDR3 runs 13 residues. Trimming removed 4 bases from V and 6 bases from J, with 15 bases in between. The DNA of the CDR3 is TGTGCCTGGACCTACAGGGTTACTGCTGAAGCTTTCTTT. Its protein product is CAWTYRVTAEAFF.

J is TRBJ1-5 and V is TRBV6-5; maybe TRBD1 (6 bases). Germline V gives CDR1 MNHEY, CDR2 SVGAGI. Between the trimmed V and J ends, which lost 7 bases and 0 bases, there was a span of 13 bases. The CDR3 is 15 residues long. The DNA of the CDR3 is TGTGCCAGCATCGGGGGGGCCCATAGCAATCAGCCCCAGCATTTT. It specifies CASIGGAHSNQPQHF.

This chain links TRBV15 with TRBJ2-5; either TRBD1 or TRBD2 may fit D (5 bases each). Deletions cut 5 bases from V and 5 bases from J, with 12 bases between. CDR3 length equals 13 residues. Germline V lookup: CDR1 LNHNV, CDR2 YYDKDF (reference sequence). The CDR3 coding sequence is TGTGCCACCAGCCCCTGGGACGTGGAGACCCAGTACTTC. Translating gives CATSPWDVETQYF.